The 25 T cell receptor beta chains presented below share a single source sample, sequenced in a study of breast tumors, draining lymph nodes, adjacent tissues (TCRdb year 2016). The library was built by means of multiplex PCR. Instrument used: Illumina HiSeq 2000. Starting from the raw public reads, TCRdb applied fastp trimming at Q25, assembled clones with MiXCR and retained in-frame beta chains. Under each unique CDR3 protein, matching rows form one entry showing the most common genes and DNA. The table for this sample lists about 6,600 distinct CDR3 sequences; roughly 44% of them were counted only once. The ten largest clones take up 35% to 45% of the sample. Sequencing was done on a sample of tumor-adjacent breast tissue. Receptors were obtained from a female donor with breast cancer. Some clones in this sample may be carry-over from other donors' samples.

Here the CDR3 reads CASSRASGLRETQYF. The CDR3, as DNA: TGTGCCAGCAGCCGTGCTAGCGGTCTAAGAGAGACCCAGTACTTC. This chain joins TRBV9 and TRBJ2-5, with TRBD2 matching 7 bases. This CDR3 comprises 15 residues. Germline V gene data show CDR1 as SGDLS and CDR2 as YYNGEE. V gave up 4 bases and J gave up 4 bases; unmatched junction bases: 10. The whole variable domain, filled in from reference TRBV9 and TRBJ2-5, reads DSGVTQTPKHLITATGQRVTLRCSPRSGDLSVYWYQQSLDQGLQFLIQYYNGEERAKGNILERFSAQQFPDLHSELNLSSLELGDSALYFCASSRASGLRETQYFGPGTRLLVL.

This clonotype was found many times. The CDR3 nucleotides are TGTGCCAGTAATGACGGAGCCTATGGCTACACCTTC. This translates into CASNDGAYGYTF. This chain uses TRBV19 with TRBJ1-2; unclear D gene. Germline V gene sequence: CDR1 LNHDA, CDR2 SQIVND (reference sequence). Between the trimmed V and J ends, which lost 7 bases and 4 bases, there was a span of 10 bases. The CDR3 consists of 12 residues.

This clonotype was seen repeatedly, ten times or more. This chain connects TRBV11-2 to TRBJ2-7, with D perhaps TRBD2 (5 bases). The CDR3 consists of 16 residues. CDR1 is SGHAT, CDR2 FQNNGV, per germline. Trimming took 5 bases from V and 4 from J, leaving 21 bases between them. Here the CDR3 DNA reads TGTGCCAGCAGCCGGAAAGGGCTTTCCGGCGGGTACGAGCAGTACTTC. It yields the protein CASSRKGLSGGYEQYF. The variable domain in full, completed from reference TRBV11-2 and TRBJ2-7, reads EAGVAQSPRYKIIEKRQSVAFWCNPISGHATLYWYQQILGQGPKLLIQFQNNGVVDDSQLPKDRFSAERLKGVDSTLKIQPAKLEDSAVYLCASSRKGLSGGYEQYFGPGTRLTVT.

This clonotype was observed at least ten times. CDR3 coding DNA: TGTGCCAGCAGTTTATCGGGGACGGCCCCTACCGAGCAGTACTTC. This codes for CASSLSGTAPTEQYF. The rearrangement joins TRBV27 to TRBJ2-7; D possibly matches TRBD1 or TRBD2 (5 bases each). Trimming removed 0 bases from V and 6 bases from J, with 15 bases in between. The CDR3 covers 15 residues. The germline CDR1 and CDR2 sequences are MNHEY and SMNVEV (reference sequence).

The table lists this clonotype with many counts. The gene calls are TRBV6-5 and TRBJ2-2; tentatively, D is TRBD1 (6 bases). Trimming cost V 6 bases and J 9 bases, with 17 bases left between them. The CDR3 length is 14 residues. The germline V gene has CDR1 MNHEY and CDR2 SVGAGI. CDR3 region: CASSSGTRGRELFF. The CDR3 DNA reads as TGTGCCAGCAGCTCGGGGACAAGGGGAAGGGAGCTGTTTTTT.

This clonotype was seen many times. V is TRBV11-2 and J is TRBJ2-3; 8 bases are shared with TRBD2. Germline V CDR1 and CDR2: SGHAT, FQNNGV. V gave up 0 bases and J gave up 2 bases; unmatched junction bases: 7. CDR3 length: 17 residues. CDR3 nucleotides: TGTGCCAGCAGCTTAGATCCCCTAGCGGGTACCACAGATACGCAGTATTTT. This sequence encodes CASSLDPLAGTTDTQYF.

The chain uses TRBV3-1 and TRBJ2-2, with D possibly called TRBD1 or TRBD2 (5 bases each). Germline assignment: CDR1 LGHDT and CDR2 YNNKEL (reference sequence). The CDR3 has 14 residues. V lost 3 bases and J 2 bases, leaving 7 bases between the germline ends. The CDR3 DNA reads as TGTGCCAGCAGCCAGGGACCAAACACCGGGGAGCTGTTTTTT. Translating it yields CASSQGPNTGELFF.

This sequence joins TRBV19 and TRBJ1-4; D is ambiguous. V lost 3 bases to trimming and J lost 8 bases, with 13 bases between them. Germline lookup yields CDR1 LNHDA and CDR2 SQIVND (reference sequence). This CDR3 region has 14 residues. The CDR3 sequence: CASSIRGVGEKLFF. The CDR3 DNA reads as TGTGCCAGTAGTATTCGCGGAGTCGGGGAAAAACTGTTTTTT.

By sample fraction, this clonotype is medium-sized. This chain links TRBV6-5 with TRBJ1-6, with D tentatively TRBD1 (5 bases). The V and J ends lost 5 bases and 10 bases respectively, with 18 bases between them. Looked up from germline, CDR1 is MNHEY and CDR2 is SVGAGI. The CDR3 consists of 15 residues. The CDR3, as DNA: TGTGCCAGCAGTCCCTCGGGGGGTATTAGCTCACCCCTCCACTTT. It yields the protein CASSPSGGISSPLHF.

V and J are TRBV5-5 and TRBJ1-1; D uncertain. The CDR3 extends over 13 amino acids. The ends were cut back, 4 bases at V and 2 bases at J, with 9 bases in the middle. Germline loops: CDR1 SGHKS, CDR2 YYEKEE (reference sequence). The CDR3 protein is CASSRRINTEAFF. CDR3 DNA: TGTGCCAGCAGCCGAAGGATTAACACTGAAGCTTTCTTT.

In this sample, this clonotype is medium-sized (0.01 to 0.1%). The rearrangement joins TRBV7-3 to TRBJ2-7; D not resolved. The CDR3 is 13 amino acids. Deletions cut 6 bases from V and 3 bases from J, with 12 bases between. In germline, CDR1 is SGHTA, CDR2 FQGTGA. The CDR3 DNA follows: TGTGCCAGCAGTTCCACGGCAGGCTACGAGCAGTACTTC. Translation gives CASSSTAGYEQYF.

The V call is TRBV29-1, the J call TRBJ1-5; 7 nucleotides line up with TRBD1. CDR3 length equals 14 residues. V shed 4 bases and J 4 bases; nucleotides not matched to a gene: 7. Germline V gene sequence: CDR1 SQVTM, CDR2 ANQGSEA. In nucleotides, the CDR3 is TGCAGCGTTGGGTCAGGGGGGGGTAATCAGCCCCAGCATTTT. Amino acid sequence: CSVGSGGGNQPQHF.

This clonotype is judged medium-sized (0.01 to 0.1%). CDR3 sequence (DNA): TGTGCCACCAGTGAACGACAGGGAACAGATACGCAGTATTTT. Translating gives CATSERQGTDTQYF. The chain carries TRBV24-1 and TRBJ2-3; 7 bases map to TRBD1. The CDR3 totals 14 residues. Germline CDR1 and CDR2: KGHDR and SFDVKD. Germline trimming cut 4 bases from V and 3 bases from J; bases unmatched to any gene: 3.

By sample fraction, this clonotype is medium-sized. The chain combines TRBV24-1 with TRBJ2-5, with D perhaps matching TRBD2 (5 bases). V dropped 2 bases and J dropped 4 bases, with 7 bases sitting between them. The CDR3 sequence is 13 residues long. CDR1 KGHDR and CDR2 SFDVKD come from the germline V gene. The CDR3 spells CATSDSTTETQYF. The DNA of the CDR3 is TGTGCCACCAGTGATTCGACTACAGAGACCCAGTACTTC.

In DNA, the CDR3 is TGTGCCAGCAGGGATACCAGGGGAGTCGTAAGCACAGATACGCAGTATTTT. Amino acid sequence: CASRDTRGVVSTDTQYF. The rearrangement uses TRBV7-2 and TRBJ2-3, with TRBD1 as a possible D gene (6 bases). Per the germline V gene, CDR1 is SGHTA and CDR2 is FQGNSA. This CDR3 is 17 amino acids long. The V gene lost 6 bases and the J gene lost 0 bases, with 19 bases spanning the gap.

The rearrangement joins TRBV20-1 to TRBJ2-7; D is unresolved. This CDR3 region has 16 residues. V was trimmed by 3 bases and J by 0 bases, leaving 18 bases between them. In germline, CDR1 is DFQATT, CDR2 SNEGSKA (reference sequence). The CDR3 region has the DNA TGCAGTGCTAGTCTCAACTATCCGGGCCTCTCCTACGAGCAGTACTTC. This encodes CSASLNYPGLSYEQYF.

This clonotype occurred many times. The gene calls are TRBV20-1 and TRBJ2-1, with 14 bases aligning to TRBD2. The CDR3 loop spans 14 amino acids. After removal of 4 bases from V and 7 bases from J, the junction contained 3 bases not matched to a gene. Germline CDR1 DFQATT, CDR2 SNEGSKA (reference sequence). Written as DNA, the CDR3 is TGCAGTGCTACCGGGACTAGCGGGAGAAATGAGCAGTTCTTC. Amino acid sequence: CSATGTSGRNEQFF.

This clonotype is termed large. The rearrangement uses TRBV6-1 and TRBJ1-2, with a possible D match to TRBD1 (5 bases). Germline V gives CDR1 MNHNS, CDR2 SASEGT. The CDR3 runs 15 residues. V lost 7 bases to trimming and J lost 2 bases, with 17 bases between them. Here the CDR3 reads CASNLWGEGNYGYTF. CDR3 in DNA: TGTGCCAGCAACCTGTGGGGGGAAGGCAACTATGGCTACACCTTC.

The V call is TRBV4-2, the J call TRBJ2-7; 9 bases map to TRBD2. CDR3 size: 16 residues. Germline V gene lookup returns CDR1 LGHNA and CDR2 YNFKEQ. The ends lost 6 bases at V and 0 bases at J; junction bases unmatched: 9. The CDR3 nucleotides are TGTGCCAGCAGACCCTCGACTAGCGGACTCTCCTACGAGCAGTACTTC. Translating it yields CASRPSTSGLSYEQYF.

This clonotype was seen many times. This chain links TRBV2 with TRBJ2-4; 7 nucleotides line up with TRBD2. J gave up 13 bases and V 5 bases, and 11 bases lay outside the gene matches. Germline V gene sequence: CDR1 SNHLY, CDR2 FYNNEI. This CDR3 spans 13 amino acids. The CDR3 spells CASSTNPTSAQYF. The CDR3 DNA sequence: TGTGCCAGCAGTACAAATCCCACTAGCGCCCAGTACTTC.

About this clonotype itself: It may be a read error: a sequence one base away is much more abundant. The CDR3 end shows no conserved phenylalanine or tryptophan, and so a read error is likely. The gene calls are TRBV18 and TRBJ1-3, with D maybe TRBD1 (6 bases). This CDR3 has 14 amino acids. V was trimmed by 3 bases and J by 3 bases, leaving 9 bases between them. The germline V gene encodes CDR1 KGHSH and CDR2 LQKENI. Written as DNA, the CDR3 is TGTGCCAGCTCACCGGAGACAGGTGGAAACACCATATATCTT. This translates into CASSPETGGNTIYL.

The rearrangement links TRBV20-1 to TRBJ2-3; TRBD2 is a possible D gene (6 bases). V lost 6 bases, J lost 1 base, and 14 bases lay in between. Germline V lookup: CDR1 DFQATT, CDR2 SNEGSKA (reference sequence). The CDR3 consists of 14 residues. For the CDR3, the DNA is TGCAGTGCCACTAGCTCCGGAGGCACAGATACGCAGTATTTT. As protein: CSATSSGGTDTQYF.

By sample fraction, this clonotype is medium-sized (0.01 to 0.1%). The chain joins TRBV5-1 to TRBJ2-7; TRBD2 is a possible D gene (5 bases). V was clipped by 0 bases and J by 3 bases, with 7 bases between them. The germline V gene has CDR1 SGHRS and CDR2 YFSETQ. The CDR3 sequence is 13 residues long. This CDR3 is CASSLGGDYEQYF. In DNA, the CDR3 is TGCGCCAGCAGCTTGGGGGGAGACTACGAGCAGTACTTC.

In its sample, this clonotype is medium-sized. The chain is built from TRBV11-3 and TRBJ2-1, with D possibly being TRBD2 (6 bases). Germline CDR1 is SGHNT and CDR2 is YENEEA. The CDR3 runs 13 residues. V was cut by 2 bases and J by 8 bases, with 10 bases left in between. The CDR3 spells CASSLWGGDEQFF. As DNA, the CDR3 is TGTGCCAGCAGCTTATGGGGCGGGGATGAGCAGTTCTTC.

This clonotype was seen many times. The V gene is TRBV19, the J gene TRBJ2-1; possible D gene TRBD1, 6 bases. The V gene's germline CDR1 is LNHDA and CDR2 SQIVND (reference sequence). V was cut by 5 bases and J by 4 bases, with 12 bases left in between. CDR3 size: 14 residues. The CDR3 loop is CASSSTGVYNEQFF. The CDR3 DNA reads TGTGCCAGTAGTTCGACAGGTGTTTACAATGAGCAGTTCTTC.